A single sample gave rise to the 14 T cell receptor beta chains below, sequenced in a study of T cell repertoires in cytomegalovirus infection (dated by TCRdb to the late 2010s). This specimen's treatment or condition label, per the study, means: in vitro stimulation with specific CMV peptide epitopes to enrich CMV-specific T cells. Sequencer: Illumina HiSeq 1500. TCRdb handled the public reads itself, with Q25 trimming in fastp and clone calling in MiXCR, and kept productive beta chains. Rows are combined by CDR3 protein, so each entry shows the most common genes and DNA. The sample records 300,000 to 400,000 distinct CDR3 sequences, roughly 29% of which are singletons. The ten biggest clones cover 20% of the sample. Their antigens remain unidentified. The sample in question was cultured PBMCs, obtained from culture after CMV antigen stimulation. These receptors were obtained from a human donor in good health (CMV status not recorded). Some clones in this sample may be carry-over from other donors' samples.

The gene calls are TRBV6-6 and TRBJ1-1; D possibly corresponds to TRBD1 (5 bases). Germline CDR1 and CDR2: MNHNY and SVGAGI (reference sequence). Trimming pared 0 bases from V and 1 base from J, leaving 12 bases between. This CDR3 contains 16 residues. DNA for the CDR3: TGTGCCAGCAGTTACTCCCCCAGGGACTCGAACACTGAAGCTTTCTTT. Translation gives CASSYSPRDSNTEAFF.

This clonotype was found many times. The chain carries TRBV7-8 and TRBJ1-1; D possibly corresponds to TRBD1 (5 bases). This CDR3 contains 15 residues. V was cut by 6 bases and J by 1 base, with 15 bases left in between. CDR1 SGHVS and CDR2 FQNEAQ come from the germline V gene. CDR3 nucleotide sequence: TGTGCCAGCAGTCCAAAGGGACGGACGAACACTGAAGCTTTCTTT. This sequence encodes CASSPKGRTNTEAFF.

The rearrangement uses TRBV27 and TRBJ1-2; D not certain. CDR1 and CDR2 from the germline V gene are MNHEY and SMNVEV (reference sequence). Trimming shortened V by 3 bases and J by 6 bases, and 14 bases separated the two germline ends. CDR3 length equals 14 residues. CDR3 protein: CASSFTDNRHGYTF. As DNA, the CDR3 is TGTGCCAGCAGTTTTACCGACAATCGTCATGGCTACACCTTC.

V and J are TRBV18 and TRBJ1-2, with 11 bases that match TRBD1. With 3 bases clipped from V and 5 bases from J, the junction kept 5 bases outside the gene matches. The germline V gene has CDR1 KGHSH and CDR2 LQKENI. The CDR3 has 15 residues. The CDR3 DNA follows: TGTGCCAGCTCACCTGACGGACAGGGGGCTTATGGCTACACCTTC. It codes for CASSPDGQGAYGYTF.

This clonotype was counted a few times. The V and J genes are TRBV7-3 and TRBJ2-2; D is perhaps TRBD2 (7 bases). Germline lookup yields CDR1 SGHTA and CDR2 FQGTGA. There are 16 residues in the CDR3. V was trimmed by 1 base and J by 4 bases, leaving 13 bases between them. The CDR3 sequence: CASSLSGGAGTGELFF. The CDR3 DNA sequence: TGTGCCAGCAGCTTAAGTGGGGGGGCCGGCACCGGGGAGCTGTTTTTT.

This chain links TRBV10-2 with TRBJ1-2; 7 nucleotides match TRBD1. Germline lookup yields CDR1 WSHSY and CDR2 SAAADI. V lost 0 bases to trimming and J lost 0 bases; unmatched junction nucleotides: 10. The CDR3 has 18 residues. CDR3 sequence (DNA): TGCGCCAGCAGTGAGTCGGGAACAGGGACAGAAGCTAACTATGGCTACACCTTC. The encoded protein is CASSESGTGTEANYGYTF.

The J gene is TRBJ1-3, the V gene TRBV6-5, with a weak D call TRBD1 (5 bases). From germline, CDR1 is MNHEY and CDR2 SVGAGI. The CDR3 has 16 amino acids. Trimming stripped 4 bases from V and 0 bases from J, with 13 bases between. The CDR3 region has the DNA TGTGCCAGCAGTTCCCTTCAGGGCCCCTCTGGAAACACCATATATTTT. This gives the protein CASSSLQGPSGNTIYF.

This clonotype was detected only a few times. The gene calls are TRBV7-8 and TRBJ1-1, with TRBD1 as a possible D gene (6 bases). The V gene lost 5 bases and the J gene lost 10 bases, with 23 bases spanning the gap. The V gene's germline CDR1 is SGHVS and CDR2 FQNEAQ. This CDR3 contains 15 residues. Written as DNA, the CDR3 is TGTGCCAGCAGCACAGGGTCTCCATCTATCGAAGGAGCTTTCTTT. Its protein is CASSTGSPSIEGAFF. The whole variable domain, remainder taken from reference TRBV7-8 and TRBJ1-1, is GAGVSQSPRYKVAKRGQDVALRCDPISGHVSLFWYQQALGQGPEFLTYFQNEAQLDKSGLPSDRFFAERPEGSVSTLKIQRTQQEDSAVYLCASSTGSPSIEGAFFGQGTRLTVV.

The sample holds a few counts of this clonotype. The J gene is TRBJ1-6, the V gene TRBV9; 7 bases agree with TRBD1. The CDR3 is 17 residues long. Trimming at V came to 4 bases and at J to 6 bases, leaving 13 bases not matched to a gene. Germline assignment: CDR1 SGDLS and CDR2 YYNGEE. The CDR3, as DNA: TGTGCCAGCAGCAAGGGGGCCGGGGCAGGGAGTAATTCACCCCTCCACTTT. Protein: CASSKGAGAGSNSPLHF.

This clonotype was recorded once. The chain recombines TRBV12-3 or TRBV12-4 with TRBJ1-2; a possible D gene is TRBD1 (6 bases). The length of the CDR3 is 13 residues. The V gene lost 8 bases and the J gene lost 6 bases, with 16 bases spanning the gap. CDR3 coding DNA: TGTGCCAGCCGTTGGGGGAGGGGGGATGGCTACACCTTC. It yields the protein CASRWGRGDGYTF.

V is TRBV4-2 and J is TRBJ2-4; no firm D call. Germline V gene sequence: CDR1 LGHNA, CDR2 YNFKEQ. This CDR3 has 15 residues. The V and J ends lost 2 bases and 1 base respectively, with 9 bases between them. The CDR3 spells CASSQSVGAKNIQYF. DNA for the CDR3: TGTGCCAGCAGCCAATCCGTAGGGGCCAAAAACATTCAGTACTTC.

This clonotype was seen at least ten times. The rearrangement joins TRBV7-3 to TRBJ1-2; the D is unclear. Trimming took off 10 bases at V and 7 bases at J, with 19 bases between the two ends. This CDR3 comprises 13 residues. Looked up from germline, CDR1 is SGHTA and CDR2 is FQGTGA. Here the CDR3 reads CATTLGREVGYTF. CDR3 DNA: TGTGCCACCACGTTGGGCCGTGAGGTTGGCTACACCTTC.

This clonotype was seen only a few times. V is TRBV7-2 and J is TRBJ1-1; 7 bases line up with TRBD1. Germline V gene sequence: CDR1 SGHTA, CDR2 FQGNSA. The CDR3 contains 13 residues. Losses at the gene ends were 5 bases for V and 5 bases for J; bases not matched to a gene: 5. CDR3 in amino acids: CASSRYRGTEAFF. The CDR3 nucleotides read TGTGCCAGCAGCCGATACAGGGGAACTGAAGCTTTCTTT.

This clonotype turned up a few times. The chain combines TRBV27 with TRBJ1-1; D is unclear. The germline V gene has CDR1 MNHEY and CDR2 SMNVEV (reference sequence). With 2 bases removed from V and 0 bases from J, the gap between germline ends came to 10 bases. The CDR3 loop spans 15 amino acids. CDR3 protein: CASSLRRAMNTEAFF. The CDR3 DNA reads TGTGCCAGCAGTTTAAGGAGGGCTATGAACACTGAAGCTTTCTTT.